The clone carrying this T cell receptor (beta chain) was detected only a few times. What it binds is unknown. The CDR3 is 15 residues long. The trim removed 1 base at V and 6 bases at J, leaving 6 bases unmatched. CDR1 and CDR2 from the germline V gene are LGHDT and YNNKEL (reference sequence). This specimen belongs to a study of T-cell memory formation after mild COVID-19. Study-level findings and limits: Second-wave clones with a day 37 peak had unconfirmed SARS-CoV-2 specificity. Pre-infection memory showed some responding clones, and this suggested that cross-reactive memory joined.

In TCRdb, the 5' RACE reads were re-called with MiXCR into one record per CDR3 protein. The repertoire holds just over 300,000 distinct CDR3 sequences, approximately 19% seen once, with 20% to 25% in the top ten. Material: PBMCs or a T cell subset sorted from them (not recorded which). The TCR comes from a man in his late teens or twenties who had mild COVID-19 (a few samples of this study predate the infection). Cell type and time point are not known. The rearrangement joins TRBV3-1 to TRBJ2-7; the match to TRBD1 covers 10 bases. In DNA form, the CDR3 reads TGTGCCAGCAGCCAAGGTCCCGGACAGGGGGGCGAGCAGTACGTC. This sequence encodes CASSQGPGQGGEQYV.